These 24 T cell receptor beta chains came from one sample sequenced in a study of cytomegalovirus exposure and HLA in healthy donors. The PCR made use of 60 Vbeta and 13 Jbeta primers. Here immunoSEQ multiplex PCR was the method, and the copy in TCRdb shows in-frame clones only, minus some. The profile shows about 200,000 clones, approximately 80% of them singletons. Sequencing was done on a sample of PBMCs. The receptors originated from a man younger than 40 in good health and CMV-seronegative.

The chain links TRBV6-6 to TRBJ2-7, with D possibly TRBD2 on 6 matching bases. Trimming stripped 5 bases from V and 0 bases from J, with 11 bases between. Germline V gives CDR1 MNHNY, CDR2 SVGAGI (reference sequence). This CDR3 contains 14 residues. CDR3 loop: CASSPLTSSYEQYF. In nucleotides, the CDR3 is TGTGCCAGCAGTCCCTTGACTAGCTCCTACGAGCAGTACTTC.

The table lists this clone with a count of one. V is TRBV7-8 and J is TRBJ2-7; D gene unclear. Germline-derived CDR1 and CDR2 are SGHVS and FQNEAQ. Trimming pared 1 base from V and 2 bases from J, leaving 9 bases between. The CDR3 loop spans 14 amino acids. CDR3 nucleotides: TGTGCCAGCAGCTTAGAGTACAAAGCCTACGAGCAGTACTTC. Protein sequence: CASSLEYKAYEQYF.

The chain joins TRBV7-3 to TRBJ2-7, with TRBD1 matching 9 bases. The V segment lost 5 bases and the J segment 8 bases; nucleotides outside the gene matches: 13. CDR1 and CDR2 (germline): SGHTA, FQGTGA. This CDR3 has 15 amino acids. CDR3 DNA: TGTGCCAGCAGCCCCACAGGGGGCGGCTACGTGCAGCAGTACTTC. It translates to CASSPTGGGYVQQYF.

The chain employs TRBV11-2 and TRBJ2-5; 9 positions match TRBD2. CDR1 SGHAT and CDR2 FQNNGV come from the germline V gene. V shed 1 base and J 2 bases; nucleotides not matched to a gene: 5. CDR3 length: 16 amino acids. The CDR3 bases are TGTGCCAGCAGCTTAGGGATAGCGGGGGATCAAGAGACCCAGTACTTC. Translation: CASSLGIAGDQETQYF.

The J gene is TRBJ2-5, the V gene TRBV5-6; D not certain. The J call may be faulty, since TRBJ2-7 better matches the DNA end. The CDR3 loop spans 12 amino acids. Per germline, CDR1 SGHDT and CDR2 YYEEEE. The CDR3, as DNA: TGTGCCAGCAGCTTGTACTCCTACGAGCAGTACTTC. Translation: CASSLYSYEQYF.

The chain carries TRBV5-8 and TRBJ1-2; D not certain. The CDR3 consists of 14 residues. Trimming left V 1 base short and J 2 bases short, with 9 bases between. The V gene's germline CDR1 is SGHTS and CDR2 YDEGEE. The CDR3 protein is CASSLWQSNYGYTF. The CDR3, as DNA: TGTGCCAGCAGCTTGTGGCAGTCAAACTATGGCTACACCTTC.

V is TRBV9 and J is TRBJ2-3, with 12 bases that match TRBD2. After removal of 0 bases from V and 4 bases from J, the junction contained 3 bases not matched to a gene. CDR3 size: 16 residues. Per germline, CDR1 SGDLS and CDR2 YYNGEE. The CDR3 sequence is CASSVGRLAGADTQYF. DNA for the CDR3: TGTGCCAGCAGCGTAGGAAGACTAGCGGGGGCAGATACGCAGTATTTT.

V gene TRBV9 combines with J gene TRBJ1-1, with TRBD1 matching 9 bases. This CDR3 is 14 amino acids long. The germline V gene has CDR1 SGDLS and CDR2 YYNGEE. V lost 5 bases and J lost 6; bases outside the gene matches: 8. The CDR3 spells CASRPRDRAPEAFF. Here the CDR3 DNA reads TGTGCCAGCAGACCTAGGGACAGGGCCCCTGAAGCTTTCTTT.

This chain joins TRBV7-2 and TRBJ2-1, with TRBD1 identical over 8 bases. The CDR3 is 14 residues long. Germline V gene data show CDR1 as SGHTA and CDR2 as FQGNSA. Losses at the gene ends were 8 bases for V and 9 bases for J; bases not matched to a gene: 12. The DNA for the CDR3 is TGTGCCAGCCGGGATTACTGGACAGGGAGTGAGCAGTTCTTC. It codes for CASRDYWTGSEQFF.

The gene calls are TRBV15 and TRBJ2-7; 10 nucleotides align to TRBD1. J gave up 4 bases and V 0 bases, and 6 bases lay outside the gene matches. The CDR3 covers 16 residues. Per the germline V gene, CDR1 is LNHNV and CDR2 is YYDKDF (reference sequence). The CDR3 here is CATSRDHRTGGYEQYF. CDR3 nucleotides: TGTGCCACCAGCAGAGATCACAGGACAGGGGGTTACGAGCAGTACTTC.

The V and J genes are TRBV2 and TRBJ1-2; weak D call: TRBD1 (5 bases). The CDR3 is 14 residues long. V was clipped by 4 bases and J by 5 bases, with 14 bases between them. The germline CDR1 and CDR2 sequences are SNHLY and FYNNEI. The CDR3 DNA reads as TGTGCCAGCAGTGGGCCCCAGGGAAGGTATGGCTACACCTTC. It codes for CASSGPQGRYGYTF. The whole variable domain, filled in from reference TRBV2 and TRBJ1-2, reads EPEVTQTPSHQVTQMGQEVILRCVPISNHLYFYWYRQILGQKVEFLVSFYNNEISEKSEIFDDQFSVERPDGSNFTLKIRSTKLEDSAMYFCASSGPQGRYGYTFGSGTRLTVV.

The CDR3 sequence: CASSFVGRLFYEQYF. The CDR3 nucleotides are TGTGCCAGCAGCTTTGTAGGGAGGTTGTTCTACGAGCAGTACTTC. The rearrangement links TRBV5-5 to TRBJ2-7; maybe TRBD2 (6 bases). Between the trimmed V and J ends, which lost 2 bases and 3 bases, there was a span of 15 bases. CDR1 and CDR2 from the germline V gene are SGHKS and YYEKEE (reference sequence). This CDR3 comprises 15 residues.

V is TRBV19 and J is TRBJ2-7; 11 positions match TRBD2. This CDR3 contains 15 residues. Trimming removed 4 bases from V and 0 bases from J; junction bases left unmatched: 2. Germline V CDR1 and CDR2: LNHDA, SQIVND (reference sequence). The DNA for the CDR3 is TGTGCCAGTAGTAGGGGACTAGCGGACTCCTACGAGCAGTACTTC. Translating it yields CASSRGLADSYEQYF.

The V and J genes are TRBV7-9 and TRBJ1-2; perhaps TRBD1 as D (6 bases). The CDR3 spans 15 residues. Looked up from germline, CDR1 is SEHNR and CDR2 is FQNEAQ (reference sequence). V was clipped by 2 bases and J by 3 bases, with 13 bases between them. The CDR3 sequence: CASSLKRDTHYGYTF. The CDR3 nucleotides are TGTGCCAGCAGCTTAAAGAGGGACACACACTATGGCTACACCTTC.

In its sample, this clone was seen a few times. The chain employs TRBV5-6 and TRBJ2-3, with 7 bases aligning to TRBD2. The CDR3 totals 17 residues. Germline lookup yields CDR1 SGHDT and CDR2 YYEEEE. The ends lost 0 bases at V and 2 bases at J; junction bases unmatched: 9. CDR3 sequence reads: CASSLGVTSISTDTQYF. In DNA, the CDR3 is TGTGCCAGCAGCTTGGGAGTGACTAGCATTTCCACAGATACGCAGTATTTT.

J is TRBJ1-2 and V is TRBV5-4; no reliable D call. V lost 4 bases to trimming and J lost 1 base, with 5 bases between them. Germline lookup yields CDR1 SGHNT and CDR2 YYREEE (reference sequence). This CDR3 contains 12 residues. The CDR3, as DNA: TGTGCCAGCAGCCAGGATAACTATGGCTACACCTTC. Translated: CASSQDNYGYTF.

V is TRBV18 and J is TRBJ2-3; D is unclear. Germline-derived CDR1 and CDR2 are KGHSH and LQKENI. The germline V and J ends were trimmed by 5 bases and 0 bases, with 3 bases remaining between them. The CDR3 sequence is 12 residues long. The CDR3 region has the DNA TGTGCCAGCTCAACTAGCACAGATACGCAGTATTTT. Translating it yields CASSTSTDTQYF.

V is TRBV5-1 and J is TRBJ1-2; 9 nucleotides agree with TRBD1. The CDR3 has 14 amino acids. J gave up 4 bases and V 6 bases, and 7 bases lay outside the gene matches. Germline values: CDR1 SGHRS, CDR2 YFSETQ. CDR3 sequence: CASNRDRVPYGYTF. The CDR3, as DNA: TGCGCCAGCAACCGGGACAGGGTCCCCTATGGCTACACCTTC.

The V call is TRBV9, the J call TRBJ1-1, with D possibly TRBD1 on 5 matching bases. Trimming took 0 bases from V and 5 from J, leaving 8 bases between them. The germline V gene encodes CDR1 SGDLS and CDR2 YYNGEE. There are 13 residues in the CDR3. CDR3 DNA sequence: TGTGCCAGCAGCGTAGTGGAGGGGACTGAAGCTTTCTTT. Translated: CASSVVEGTEAFF.

This sequence joins TRBV7-9 and TRBJ1-4; D is possibly TRBD1 (5 bases). The CDR3 runs to 14 residues. Germline V gene sequence: CDR1 SEHNR, CDR2 FQNEAQ (reference sequence). Trimming left V 1 base short and J 8 bases short, with 11 bases between. CDR3 region: CASSLEMSGEKLFF. Here the CDR3 DNA reads TGTGCCAGCAGCTTAGAGATGTCAGGGGAAAAACTGTTTTTT.

This chain connects TRBV9 to TRBJ1-6, with a possible D match to TRBD1 (6 bases). Per germline, CDR1 SGDLS and CDR2 YYNGEE. The CDR3 runs to 14 residues. The V end lost 1 base, the J end lost 6 bases, and 8 bases lay between the germline ends. This CDR3 is CASSVTGINSPLHF. The CDR3 DNA sequence: TGTGCCAGCAGCGTAACAGGGATTAATTCACCCCTCCACTTT. Drawing the rest from reference TRBV9 and TRBJ1-6, the complete variable domain is DSGVTQTPKHLITATGQRVTLRCSPRSGDLSVYWYQQSLDQGLQFLIQYYNGEERAKGNILERFSAQQFPDLHSELNLSSLELGDSALYFCASSVTGINSPLHFGNGTRLTVT.

V and J are TRBV28 and TRBJ1-1, with no clear D. V was clipped by 5 bases and J by 1 base, with 26 bases between them. The CDR3 loop spans 19 amino acids. From germline, CDR1 is MDHEN and CDR2 SYDVKM. CDR3 amino acids: CASSNGDPRLTVRNTEAFF. The CDR3 bases are TGTGCCAGCAGTAACGGGGATCCCCGCCTTACTGTAAGGAACACTGAAGCTTTCTTT.

The rearrangement links TRBV5-1 to TRBJ2-1; D call uncertain. The V gene lost 0 bases and the J gene lost 7 bases, with 11 bases spanning the gap. The CDR3 runs 14 residues. Germline V gene data show CDR1 as SGHRS and CDR2 as YFSETQ. For the CDR3, the DNA is TGCGCCAGCAGCTTGGGAGTCGGCGGTAATGAGCAGTTCTTC. It encodes CASSLGVGGNEQFF.

This clone was seen only once. The rearrangement links TRBV5-1 to TRBJ1-2; weak D call: TRBD1 (6 bases). This CDR3 region has 15 residues. Germline CDR1 SGHRS, CDR2 YFSETQ. With 5 bases removed from V and 0 bases from J, the gap between germline ends came to 14 bases. CDR3 in DNA: TGCGCCAGCAGTCAGGGGACACCGTCTAACTATGGCTACACCTTC. Translation gives CASSQGTPSNYGYTF.